Listed here is a single TCR beta chain. The antigen is undetermined. V shed 5 bases and J 4 bases; nucleotides not matched to a gene: 5. The germline V gene encodes CDR1 SGHNT and CDR2 YYREEE (reference sequence). This CDR3 is 14 amino acids long. Only in-frame clones appear in the TCRdb table, and some are missing; sequencing was by immunoSEQ multiplex PCR. The repertoire consists of about 45,000 clones, with 75% to 90% occurring once and the leading ten covering around 5%. Individuals having autoimmune disease history or systemic immunosuppression were not enrolled. The entry originates in a study of OX40 agonist ivuxolimab in advanced cancers. For the study at large: The dose-escalation group included hepatocellular carcinoma, melanoma, renal cell carcinoma and head and neck cancer. Three individuals attained partial responses, comprising one hepatocellular carcinoma case and two cutaneous melanoma cases.

Study-wide results and caveats: Still undetermined is the antigen specificity of the expanded peripheral T cells.

The sequence derives from an adult with an advanced solid tumor such as melanoma, head and neck, liver or kidney cancer. The chain joins TRBV5-4 to TRBJ2-5; TRBD2 agrees at 10 bases. Sequencing used CD4+ or CD8+ T cells sorted from blood, obtained in a trial of the OX40 agonist ivuxolimab. CDR3 in amino acids: CASSPSGRGETQYF. The CDR3 DNA is TGTGCCAGCAGTCCTAGCGGGAGAGGAGAGACCCAGTACTTC.